These 13 T cell receptor beta chains were all obtained from the same sample, sequenced in a study of T cells after yellow fever vaccination. Each CDR3 protein gets one entry after TCRdb re-called the 5' RACE reads with MiXCR. Here the sample spans approximately 510,000 distinct CDR3 sequences, about a fifth being singletons. The sequences come from PBMCs, collected 20 to 25 days after the first yellow fever vaccination. These receptors were taken from a man younger than 30 who received the YFV17D yellow fever vaccine.

The table lists this clonotype with many counts. The chain uses TRBV7-2 and TRBJ2-4, with 11 positions matching TRBD2. This CDR3 comprises 15 residues. The V segment lost 3 bases and the J segment 5 bases; nucleotides outside the gene matches: 3. CDR1 and CDR2 (germline): SGHTA, FQGNSA. The CDR3, as DNA: TGTGCCAGCAGCTTTAGCGGGGGGGCCCAAAACATTCAGTACTTC. Its translation: CASSFSGGAQNIQYF.

V gene TRBV7-8 combines with J gene TRBJ1-1; weak D call: TRBD1 (5 bases). Trimming cost V 1 base and J 2 bases, with 11 bases left between them. Per the germline V gene, CDR1 is SGHVS and CDR2 is FQNEAQ. The CDR3 loop spans 15 amino acids. The DNA for the CDR3 is TGTGCCAGCAGCTTAGTTTTTGACAGTAACACTGAAGCTTTCTTT. Its translation: CASSLVFDSNTEAFF. The variable domain in full, with the rest retrieved from reference TRBV7-8 and TRBJ1-1, is GAGVSQSPRYKVAKRGQDVALRCDPISGHVSLFWYQQALGQGPEFLTYFQNEAQLDKSGLPSDRFFAERPEGSVSTLKIQRTQQEDSAVYLCASSLVFDSNTEAFFGQGTRLTVV.

The chain joins TRBV7-9 to TRBJ2-5, with TRBD2 matching 10 bases. Germline CDR1 is SEHNR and CDR2 is FQNEAQ (reference sequence). The CDR3 runs to 16 residues. Trimming at V came to 5 bases and at J to 1 base, leaving 7 bases not matched to a gene. The CDR3, as DNA: TGTGCCAGCAGCCGCCTAGCGGGGGTGATCCAAGAGACCCAGTACTTC. This encodes CASSRLAGVIQETQYF.

The chain joins TRBV5-1 to TRBJ2-6; D is unclear. The V end was cut by 4 bases, the J end by 0 bases, with 11 bases between. The V gene's germline CDR1 is SGHRS and CDR2 YFSETQ. The CDR3 is made up of 16 amino acids. The CDR3 loop reads CASSLPTSSGANVLTF. DNA of the CDR3: TGCGCCAGCAGCCTACCTACAAGCTCTGGGGCCAACGTCCTGACTTTC.

The rearrangement joins TRBV5-4 to TRBJ2-2, with D possibly TRBD1 on 5 matching bases. CDR1 and CDR2 (germline): SGHNT, YYREEE (reference sequence). This CDR3 comprises 16 residues. Deletions cut 0 bases from V and 4 bases from J, with 13 bases between. CDR3 nucleotides: TGTGCCAGCAGCTTGGCCCCAGGGCAAAGCACCGGGGAGCTGTTTTTT. It specifies CASSLAPGQSTGELFF.

This clonotype was seen more than once but under ten times. J is TRBJ1-5 and V is TRBV19; D is uncertain. Trimming cost V 3 bases and J 0 bases, with 6 bases left between them. The V gene's germline CDR1 is LNHDA and CDR2 SQIVND (reference sequence). The CDR3 is made up of 14 amino acids. The CDR3 is CASSILSSNQPQHF. CDR3 DNA sequence: TGTGCCAGTAGTATTTTGAGTAGCAATCAGCCCCAGCATTTT.

The chain combines TRBV4-1 with TRBJ2-5; 11 bases are a match to TRBD2. CDR3 length: 18 residues. Germline CDR1 and CDR2: MGHRA and YSYEKL. The junction had 14 bases not matched to a gene; V was cut back by 2 bases and J by 6 bases. CDR3 in amino acids: CASSQKPEVAGGRKTQYF. CDR3 in DNA: TGCGCCAGCAGCCAAAAACCGGAGGTAGCGGGGGGGCGAAAGACCCAGTACTTC.

V gene TRBV6-5 combines with J gene TRBJ1-2, with no clear D. The CDR3 contains 12 residues. Trimming took 4 bases from V and 8 from J, leaving 11 bases between them. Germline V lookup: CDR1 MNHEY, CDR2 SVGAGI. This CDR3 reads CASSSRWLGYTF. The CDR3 DNA is TGTGCCAGCAGTTCCAGGTGGCTGGGCTACACCTTC.

This clonotype was picked up many times. This chain connects TRBV5-1 to TRBJ2-5; possible D gene TRBD2, 6 bases. Trimming pared 4 bases from V and 1 base from J, leaving 11 bases between. Germline CDR1 and CDR2: SGHRS and YFSETQ. The CDR3 length is 14 residues. This CDR3 is CASSLGLGQETQYF. In DNA, the CDR3 is TGCGCCAGCAGCCTGGGACTTGGCCAAGAGACCCAGTACTTC.

The genes are TRBV24-1 and TRBJ2-5, with 9 bases lining up with TRBD1. CDR3 length: 15 amino acids. V gave up 5 bases and J gave up 5 bases; unmatched junction bases: 8. Germline CDR1 and CDR2: KGHDR and SFDVKD. The CDR3 is CATSGPGQGWETQYF. Here the CDR3 DNA reads TGTGCCACCAGTGGCCCGGGACAGGGATGGGAGACCCAGTACTTC.

This clonotype showed up many times. This CDR3 is CASSVDSYGYTF. The CDR3 DNA reads TGTGCCAGCAGCGTAGACAGCTATGGCTACACCTTC. V gene TRBV9 combines with J gene TRBJ1-2; D gene uncertain. V gave up 0 bases and J gave up 4 bases, with 4 bases separating them. The CDR3 runs 12 residues. Germline loops: CDR1 SGDLS, CDR2 YYNGEE.

This clonotype was counted between two and nine times. This chain uses TRBV18 with TRBJ1-5; a possible D gene is TRBD1 (5 bases). Trimming took off 2 bases at V and 0 bases at J, with 11 bases between the two ends. CDR1 is KGHSH, CDR2 LQKENI, per germline. There are 16 residues in the CDR3. CDR3 nucleotides: TGTGCCAGCTCACCAGGGGACGGTCTTAGCAATCAGCCCCAGCATTTT. Translation gives CASSPGDGLSNQPQHF.

The V gene is TRBV6-4, the J gene TRBJ2-7; 8 nucleotides agree with TRBD2. Per germline, CDR1 MRHNA and CDR2 SNTAGT. This CDR3 is built from 15 residues. V trimming: 6 bases; J trimming: 3 bases; junction bases outside the gene matches: 10. CDR3 sequence reads: CASSKGPGLGYEQYF. In DNA, the CDR3 is TGTGCCAGCAGCAAGGGTCCGGGACTAGGCTACGAGCAGTACTTC.